This TCR beta chain came from a study of shared clonotypes between healthy human individuals. The overall study: CD4 naive and memory got three plates each, CD8 naive two, CD8 memory one.

This CDR3 spans 13 amino acids. Germline V gene sequence: CDR1 MNHEY, CDR2 SVGAGI. Trimming pared 1 base from V and 7 bases from J, leaving 10 bases between. Measured with immunoSEQ multiplex PCR; TCRdb has only the in-frame clones, and not every one. The data contain hundreds of thousands of clones, about 74% of them singletons. Of note for this clone: Antigen unknown.

Overall study findings and caveats: Deeper or shallower sequencing was expected to change how clonotypes are shared among donors. Around 5% was the fraction of naive CD4 clonotypes found shared across several donors.

From CD4+ cells came CD45RA+ naive and CD45RA-negative memory subsets. The sequence was collected from a woman in her twenties or thirties in good health. The chain recombines TRBV6-5 with TRBJ1-2; the D is unclear. The sequenced sample was memory CD4+ T cells sorted from blood. Regarding subset: CD45RA-negative fraction. CDR3 residues: CASSYLGTAGYTF. CDR3 sequence (DNA): TGTGCCAGCAGTTACTTGGGAACGGCTGGCTACACCTTC.